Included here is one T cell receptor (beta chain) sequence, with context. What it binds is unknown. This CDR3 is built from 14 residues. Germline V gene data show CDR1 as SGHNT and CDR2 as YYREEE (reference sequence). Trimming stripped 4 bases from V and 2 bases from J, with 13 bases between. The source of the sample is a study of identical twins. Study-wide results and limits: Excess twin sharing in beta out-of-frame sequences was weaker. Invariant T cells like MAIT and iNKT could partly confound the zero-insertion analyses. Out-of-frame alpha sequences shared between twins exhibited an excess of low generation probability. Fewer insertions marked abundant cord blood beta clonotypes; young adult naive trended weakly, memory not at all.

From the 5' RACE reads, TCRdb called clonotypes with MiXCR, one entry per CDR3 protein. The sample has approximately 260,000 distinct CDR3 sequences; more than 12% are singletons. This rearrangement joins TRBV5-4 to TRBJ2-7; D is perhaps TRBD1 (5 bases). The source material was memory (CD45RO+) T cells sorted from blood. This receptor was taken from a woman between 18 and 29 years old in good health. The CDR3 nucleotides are TGTGCCAGCAGCGGACAATCGGATGCCTACGAGCAGTACTTC. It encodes CASSGQSDAYEQYF.